This TCR beta chain was found in a study of T cells in Graves' hyperthyroidism and ophthalmopathy. Across the whole study: Peripheral blood samples were taken at initial diagnosis, prior to any treatment.

CDR3 length: 17 amino acids. Germline loops: CDR1 MNHEY, CDR2 SVGAGI. Trimming removed 2 bases at V and 2 bases at J, with 16 bases between. The study enrolled patients aged 18 to 65 with newly diagnosed hyperthyroidism of under 2 months' duration. The study left out patients who had uncontrolled infection, other autoimmune disease, pregnancy or lactation. The authors took PBMCs from 10 ml fresh peripheral blood. This clonotype was found a few times. The TCR beta CDR3 regions underwent amplification using RNA transcripts as the source. RT-PCR in the first round (using the HTBI primer set) targeted the TCR CDR3. TCRdb analysed the multiplex PCR reads with MiXCR anew, one entry per CDR3 protein. The repertoire has fewer than 450,000 distinct CDR3 sequences, approximately 18% of them found once; the top ten carry 34%.

This receptor was taken from a woman in her 30s with Graves' hyperthyroidism that later progressed to Graves' ophthalmopathy. Sequencing used blood. This chain uses TRBV6-5 with TRBJ2-1; no clear D gene. Written as DNA, the CDR3 is TGTGCCAGCAGTTACCCGAACTTCACAAAGCCCTACAATGAGCAGTTCTTC. It yields the protein CASSYPNFTKPYNEQFF.